Listed below are T cell receptor beta chains from one sample, sequenced in a study of T cell responses to AZD1222 COVID-19 vaccine. TCRdb's table, derived via immunoSEQ multiplex PCR, lists solely in-frame clones and lacks some. The table has about 200,000 clones, just over 90% seen once; the top ten hold approximately 4%. The sequenced sample was peripheral blood, obtained 28 days after the second dose of the MenACWY control vaccine. The source is an adult who received the MenACWY meningococcal vaccine as a control. CDR3s include the opening cysteine and the closing phenylalanine or tryptophan. Fields, in order: clone size, D gene, V gene, J gene, CDR3 protein, CDR3 DNA. A D gene is named only where the DNA matches it firmly. Some rows have no size entry. The others give once, few or many, or a class for an expanded clone.

-	-	TRBV7-2	TRBJ2-3	CASSEQGGTDTQYF	TGTGCCAGCAGCGAACAGGGTGGGACAGATACGCAGTATTTT
-	-	TRBV9	TRBJ1-1	CASSGKAFPAEAFF	TGTGCCAGCAGCGGGAAAGCTTTTCCCGCTGAAGCTTTCTTT
once	TRBD2	TRBV4-2	TRBJ2-5	CASSQDPSGVETQYF	TGTGCCAGCAGCCAAGACCCTAGCGGGGTGGAGACCCAGTACTTC
-	TRBD1	TRBV30	TRBJ2-3	CAWTRGQASTDTQYF	TGTGCCTGGACCAGGGGACAGGCTAGCACAGATACGCAGTATTTT
-	-	TRBV21-1	TRBJ2-2	CASSKPPPNVLSGRNTGELFF	TGTGCCAGCAGCAAACCCCCCCCAAATGTACTTAGCGGGAGGAACACCGGGGAGCTGTTTTTT
-	-	TRBV18	TRBJ1-1	CASSGRGEGTEAFF	TGTGCCAGCTCCGGGAGAGGCGAGGGCACTGAAGCTTTCTTT
-	-	TRBV2	TRBJ1-4	CASSEGAAPGEKLFF	TGTGCCAGCAGTGAGGGGGCAGCTCCCGGTGAAAAACTGTTTTTT
-	-	TRBV19	TRBJ2-3	CASSISAFATDTQYF	TGTGCCAGTAGTATCTCGGCGTTTGCCACAGATACGCAGTATTTT
-	-	TRBV7-2	TRBJ1-4	CASSSPLGQGDEKLFF	TGTGCCAGCAGCTCGCCGTTGGGGCAGGGAGATGAAAAACTGTTTTTT
-	-	TRBV4-1	TRBJ1-2	CASSQEGQAIYGYTF	TGCGCCAGCAGCCAAGAAGGGCAGGCGATCTATGGCTACACCTTC
-	TRBD1	TRBV27	TRBJ1-2	CASRTQGANYGYTF	TGTGCCAGCAGGACCCAGGGGGCCAACTATGGCTACACCTTC
-	-	TRBV27	TRBJ2-3	CASSLSNPGRTDTQYF	TGTGCCAGCAGTTTATCGAACCCGGGGCGCACAGATACGCAGTATTTT
-	TRBD1	TRBV7-2	TRBJ1-2	CASSFGTGGLRGYTF	TGTGCCAGCAGCTTCGGGACAGGGGGCCTTCGTGGCTACACCTTC
-	TRBD2	TRBV6-5	TRBJ2-7	CASSSSGSIHEQYF	TGTGCCAGCAGTTCTAGCGGGAGCATACACGAGCAGTACTTC
-	-	TRBV5-6	TRBJ1-2	CASSFQTGFYGYTF	TGTGCCAGCAGCTTTCAAACAGGGTTTTATGGCTACACCTTC
-	-	TRBV27	TRBJ1-1	CASSPRLGSGTEAFF	TGTGCCAGCAGTCCCCGGTTAGGAAGTGGAACTGAAGCTTTCTTT
-	-	TRBV2	TRBJ1-2	CASSEQGNYGYTF	TGTGCCAGCAGTGAACAGGGCAACTATGGCTACACCTTC
-	-	TRBV4-3	TRBJ1-3	CASSQGLPGGPGNTIYF	TGCGCCAGCAGCCAGGGCCTGCCTGGGGGGCCCGGAAACACCATATATTTT
-	-	TRBV28	TRBJ1-1	CASSSPSGLNTEAFF	TGTGCCAGCAGTTCCCCATCAGGGCTGAACACTGAAGCTTTCTTT
-	-	TRBV3-1/TRBV3-2	TRBJ1-5	CASIGINQPQHF	TGTGCCAGCATAGGGATCAATCAGCCCCAGCATTTT
once	-	TRBV4-2	TRBJ1-5	CASSPGQTNQPQHF	TGTGCCAGCAGCCCCGGACAGACCAATCAGCCCCAGCATTTT
-	-	TRBV5-1	TRBJ2-5	CASSLAGVETQYF	TGCGCCAGCAGCTTGGCGGGAGTGGAGACCCAGTACTTC
-	TRBD2	TRBV7-2	TRBJ2-7	CASTVGLAETYEQYF	TGTGCCAGCACCGTCGGACTAGCGGAGACCTACGAGCAGTACTTC
-	-	TRBV15	TRBJ1-2	CATSRDMARVTYTF	TGTGCCACCAGCAGAGATATGGCAAGGGTGACCTACACCTTC
-	-	TRBV7-6	TRBJ2-2	CASSRSARATNTGELFF	TGTGCCAGCAGCCGCTCGGCCAGGGCGACGAACACCGGGGAGCTGTTTTTT
-	TRBD1	TRBV6-6	TRBJ1-2	CASRLNRDRGLDGYTF	TGTGCCAGCAGGCTTAATCGGGACAGGGGGCTTGATGGCTACACCTTC
few	-	TRBV19	TRBJ2-7	CASNGGQLSYEQYF	TGTGCCAGTAACGGCGGGCAGCTCTCCTACGAGCAGTACTTC
once	-	TRBV7-7	TRBJ1-2	CASSPLRTGRGYTF	TGTGCTAGCAGCCCACTTCGGACCGGCCGTGGCTACACCTTC
-	TRBD1	TRBV7-6	TRBJ1-3	CASSPNTGTGGRDTIYF	TGTGCCAGCAGTCCCAATACCGGGACAGGGGGTAGAGACACCATATATTTT
few	-	TRBV7-9	TRBJ1-5	CASSPSWAPSNQPQHF	TGTGCCAGCAGCCCCTCTTGGGCACCTAGCAATCAGCCCCAGCATTTT
once	TRBD2	TRBV11-2	TRBJ2-5	CASSFWREGLHQETQYF	TGTGCCAGCAGCTTTTGGCGGGAGGGCCTTCACCAAGAGACCCAGTACTTC
few	TRBD1	TRBV7-2	TRBJ2-1	CASSLVGGDEQFF	TGTGCCAGCAGCTTAGTAGGGGGCGATGAGCAGTTCTTC
-	-	TRBV30	TRBJ1-2	CAWNRDHGYTF	TGTGCCTGGAACAGGGACCATGGCTACACCTTC
-	-	TRBV28	TRBJ1-2	CASSSQGVHYGYTF	TGTGCCAGCAGTTCACAGGGAGTCCACTATGGCTACACCTTC
-	TRBD1	TRBV11-2	TRBJ2-1	CASSYRDRASNEQFF	TGTGCCAGCAGCTACCGGGACAGGGCGTCGAATGAGCAGTTCTTC
once	-	TRBV30	TRBJ1-1	CAWSPGPGWPEAFF	TGTGCCTGGAGTCCGGGCCCCGGTTGGCCTGAAGCTTTCTTT
-	-	TRBV5-6	TRBJ1-6	CASSLVAGFTSPLHF	TGTGCCAGCAGCTTGGTGGCAGGGTTTACTTCACCCCTCCACTTT
-	-	TRBV28	TRBJ1-2	CASSLGLPNYGYTF	TGTGCCAGCAGTTTGGGACTACCTAACTATGGCTACACCTTC
-	-	TRBV28	TRBJ1-2	CASIEGRTNIIYGYTF	TGTGCCAGCATTGAGGGACGGACGAACATTATATATGGCTACACCTTC
-	TRBD2	TRBV19	TRBJ2-1	CASRTLAGDKNEQFF	TGTGCCAGTAGAACCCTAGCGGGAGATAAGAATGAGCAGTTCTTC
once	-	TRBV6-5	TRBJ2-1	CASSYSGGPGNEQFF	TGTGCCAGCAGTTACAGTGGAGGGCCGGGGAATGAGCAGTTCTTC
-	-	TRBV28	TRBJ1-3	CASSLVGDVGNTIYF	TGTGCCAGCAGTTTGGTGGGGGACGTCGGAAACACCATATATTTT
-	TRBD2	TRBV28	TRBJ2-7	CASRRAGGPEQYF	TGTGCCAGCAGGCGAGCGGGAGGGCCTGAGCAGTACTTC
-	-	TRBV3-1/TRBV3-2	TRBJ2-5	CASSSGLQETQYF	TGTGCCAGCAGTTCCGGGTTACAAGAGACCCAGTACTTC
-	-	TRBV6-5	TRBJ2-3	CASSSQGHRTDTQYF	TGTGCCAGCAGTTCCCAGGGACACCGCACAGATACGCAGTATTTT
-	-	TRBV11-3	TRBJ1-3	CASSLEENTIYF	TGTGCCAGCAGCTTAGAGGAAAACACCATATATTTT
-	-	TRBV5-1	TRBJ2-1	CASSFMGTNPYHNEQFF	TGCGCCAGCAGCTTTATGGGGACAAATCCTTATCACAATGAGCAGTTCTTC
-	TRBD2	TRBV4-3	TRBJ2-1	CASSSGLAGGSSYNEQFF	TGCGCCAGCAGTTCAGGGCTAGCGGGAGGGAGCTCCTACAATGAGCAGTTCTTC
-	-	TRBV11-3	TRBJ2-1	CASSSGTRAHSRNEQFF	TGTGCCAGCAGCTCGGGGACCAGGGCCCATTCGAGAAATGAGCAGTTCTTC
-	-	TRBV6-2/TRBV6-3	TRBJ1-4	CASSWTGTPPTNEKLFF	TGTGCCAGCAGTTGGACCGGGACTCCACCAACTAATGAAAAACTGTTTTTT
-	-	TRBV6-6	TRBJ1-3	CASSYTGNTIYF	TGTGCCAGCAGTTACACTGGAAACACCATATATTTT
-	TRBD1	TRBV13	TRBJ1-1	CASSYRDRVNTEAFF	TGTGCCAGCAGCTATCGGGACAGGGTGAACACTGAAGCTTTCTTT